The rows below give T cell receptor beta chains drawn from one sample of a study of T-cell memory formation after mild COVID-19. TCRdb re-analysed the 5' RACE reads in MiXCR, keeping a single row per CDR3 protein. Of more than 150,000 distinct CDR3 sequences listed, roughly a fifth were seen once; the top ten hold under 25%. Sequenced: PBMCs or a T cell subset sorted from them (not recorded which). The receptors originated from an adult woman who had mild COVID-19 (a few samples of this study predate the infection). Cell type and time point are not known. Both conserved end residues are part of each CDR3. The order of the fields is J gene, V gene, CDR3 protein.

j_gene: TRBJ2-7
v_gene: TRBV4-3
CDR3aa: CASSQDGSGTYEQYF

j_gene: TRBJ1-1
v_gene: TRBV30
CDR3aa: CAWSVCFYRGGCTEAFF

j_gene: TRBJ2-7
v_gene: TRBV5-1
CDR3aa: CASSLDRRGYTSYEQYF

j_gene: TRBJ1-2
v_gene: TRBV12-3/TRBV12-4
CDR3aa: CALQAQAIYGYTF

j_gene: TRBJ1-1
v_gene: TRBV20-1
CDR3aa: CSASSAGGTEAFF

j_gene: TRBJ2-7
v_gene: TRBV7-6
CDR3aa: CASSFRDRGREQYF

j_gene: TRBJ1-2
v_gene: TRBV3-1
CDR3aa: CASSQDGTNYGYTF

j_gene: TRBJ2-3
v_gene: TRBV12-3/TRBV12-4
CDR3aa: CASSPGGDSTDTQYF

j_gene: TRBJ2-7
v_gene: TRBV27
CDR3aa: CASSFELAGVYEQYF

j_gene: TRBJ2-7
v_gene: TRBV12-3/TRBV12-4
CDR3aa: CASSTSWVEQYF

j_gene: TRBJ2-7
v_gene: TRBV27
CDR3aa: CASSWAGPTYEQYF

j_gene: TRBJ2-2
v_gene: TRBV7-9
CDR3aa: CASSFSVGGPTNTGELFF

j_gene: TRBJ2-1
v_gene: TRBV6-5
CDR3aa: CASTPGLAGGGDEQFF

j_gene: TRBJ2-1
v_gene: TRBV5-1
CDR3aa: CASSLWLAENEQFF

j_gene: TRBJ2-1
v_gene: TRBV7-6
CDR3aa: CASSSSPGTGGAGQFF

j_gene: TRBJ2-1
v_gene: TRBV12-3/TRBV12-4
CDR3aa: CASSLRQNYNEQFF

j_gene: TRBJ1-6
v_gene: TRBV5-1
CDR3aa: CASSLSPGGGNSPLHF